Below, 29 T cell receptor beta chains from the same sample are listed, as sequenced in a study of cytomegalovirus exposure and HLA in healthy donors. The PCR used 60 Vbeta and 13 Jbeta primers. Some clones are missing from TCRdb's copy, which holds only in-frame ones; the method was immunoSEQ multiplex PCR. In the table there are roughly 130,000 clones, roughly 83% of which are singletons. Sequences were obtained from PBMCs. All receptors derive from a man aged 18 to 35 in good health and CMV-seronegative.

V usage is TRBV7-9 and J usage is TRBJ2-1; D gene uncertain. The length of the CDR3 is 15 residues. Per the germline V gene, CDR1 is SEHNR and CDR2 is FQNEAQ (reference sequence). V lost 2 bases and J 0 bases, leaving 8 bases between the germline ends. The CDR3 sequence: CASSLIPSSYNEQFF. CDR3 bases: TGTGCCAGCAGCTTAATTCCGAGCTCCTACAATGAGCAGTTCTTC.

V and J are TRBV10-3 and TRBJ2-5; no clear D gene. The CDR3 loop spans 14 amino acids. V shed 3 bases and J shed 9 bases, with 17 bases lying between them. CDR1 and CDR2 from the germline V gene are ENHRY and SYGVKD. The CDR3 is CAISDRGSQSAQYF. CDR3 bases: TGTGCCATCAGTGATCGCGGCTCCCAATCGGCCCAGTACTTC.

The V gene is TRBV5-1, the J gene TRBJ1-4; 7 nucleotides align to TRBD1. V was clipped by 0 bases and J by 4 bases; unmatched bases: 9. The V gene's germline CDR1 is SGHRS and CDR2 YFSETQ. The CDR3 contains 17 residues. CDR3 residues: CASSLEGQPSINEKLFF. CDR3 DNA: TGCGCCAGCAGCTTGGAGGGACAGCCTTCTATTAATGAAAAACTGTTTTTT.

The rearrangement joins TRBV27 to TRBJ2-5, with 8 bases aligning to TRBD1. The J call is in doubt because the DNA end fits TRBJ2-7 better. CDR3 length equals 14 residues. Germline V CDR1 and CDR2: MNHEY, SMNVEV (reference sequence). The CDR3 region has the DNA TGTGCCAGCAGGGACAGGGCCATCTCCTACGAGCAGTACTTC. Translated, it gives CASRDRAISYEQYF.

The J gene is TRBJ1-2, the V gene TRBV6-6, with a possible D match to TRBD1 (6 bases). Trimming cost V 6 bases and J 4 bases, with 15 bases left between them. This CDR3 comprises 14 residues. Germline CDR1 reads MNHNY; CDR2 reads SVGAGI (reference sequence). The CDR3 protein is CASRSQQGGYGYTF. DNA for the CDR3: TGTGCCAGCAGATCCCAGCAAGGGGGCTATGGCTACACCTTC.

Of note for this clone: Other DNA sequences from this sample encode an identical CDR3 as well. This sequence joins TRBV5-6 and TRBJ2-2; no firm D call. Per the germline V gene, CDR1 is SGHDT and CDR2 is YYEEEE. Trimming shortened V by 0 bases and J by 8 bases, and 8 bases separated the two germline ends. CDR3 length equals 13 residues. In DNA form, the CDR3 reads TGTGCCAGCAGCTTGGGCGGCGAGGGGGAGCTGTTTTTT. This sequence encodes CASSLGGEGELFF.

This rearrangement joins TRBV19 to TRBJ1-4, with 9 nucleotides matching TRBD1. Germline lookup yields CDR1 LNHDA and CDR2 SQIVND (reference sequence). The trim removed 4 bases at V and 3 bases at J, leaving 12 bases unmatched. The CDR3 spans 18 residues. DNA of the CDR3: TGTGCCAGTAGTACGGATACAGGGGGCGGGTTGTCTAATGAAAAACTGTTTTTT. It encodes CASSTDTGGGLSNEKLFF.

The chain recombines TRBV4-1 with TRBJ2-7, with 10 nucleotides matching TRBD1. Germline lookup yields CDR1 MGHRA and CDR2 YSYEKL. V trimming: 3 bases; J trimming: 4 bases; junction bases outside the gene matches: 3. This CDR3 comprises 14 residues. CDR3 residues: CASSQGQGSYEQYV. As DNA, the CDR3 is TGCGCCAGCAGCCAGGGACAGGGGAGTTACGAGCAGTACGTC.

About this clone: Other DNA sequences from this sample encode an identical CDR3 as well. The rearrangement joins TRBV18 to TRBJ1-1, with D possibly being TRBD1 (6 bases). The CDR3 runs 16 residues. Germline V lookup: CDR1 KGHSH, CDR2 LQKENI. V lost 3 bases, J lost 1 base, and 15 bases lay in between. The CDR3 spells CASSPGRGARNTEAFF. CDR3 sequence (DNA): TGTGCCAGCTCACCGGGACGGGGGGCCAGGAACACTGAAGCTTTCTTT. Drawing the rest from reference TRBV18 and TRBJ1-1, the complete variable domain is NAGVMQNPRHLVRRRGQEARLRCSPMKGHSHVYWYRQLPEEGLKFMVYLQKENIIDESGMPKERFSAEFPKEGPSILRIQQVVRGDSAAYFCASSPGRGARNTEAFFGQGTRLTVV.

Worth noting for this clone: This CDR3 is also generated by other DNA sequences in the sample. The V and J genes are TRBV9 and TRBJ2-3, with 10 positions matching TRBD2. The V and J ends lost 2 bases and 8 bases, in that order; junction bases with no gene match: 8. This CDR3 is built from 15 residues. From germline, CDR1 is SGDLS and CDR2 YYNGEE. CDR3 coding DNA: TGTGCCAGCAGCGTCAGCGGGAGGGACCCCGGTACGCAGTATTTT. Its protein is CASSVSGRDPGTQYF.

The CDR3 loop is CASILQGSSYNEQFF. The CDR3 bases are TGTGCCAGCATCCTCCAGGGGAGCTCCTACAATGAGCAGTTCTTC. The rearrangement uses TRBV7-8 and TRBJ2-1, with D tentatively TRBD1 (6 bases). Trimming cost V 7 bases and J 0 bases, with 13 bases left between them. The germline gives CDR1 SGHVS, CDR2 FQNEAQ. The CDR3 is made up of 15 amino acids.

The gene calls are TRBV28 and TRBJ2-5; 7 positions match TRBD1. This CDR3 contains 15 residues. The V and J ends lost 4 bases and 6 bases, in that order; junction bases with no gene match: 11. Germline V gene sequence: CDR1 MDHEN, CDR2 SYDVKM. This CDR3 is CASSSTGLSMKTQYF. The CDR3 region has the DNA TGTGCCAGCAGTTCGACAGGGCTGTCCATGAAGACCCAGTACTTC.

The chain joins TRBV6-5 to TRBJ1-5; the D gene is possibly TRBD1 (5 bases). Germline lookup yields CDR1 MNHEY and CDR2 SVGAGI. V was shortened by 5 bases and J by 2 bases, with 10 bases between the two germline ends. The CDR3 runs 14 residues. CDR3 sequence: CASSPAGGNQPQHF. CDR3 coding DNA: TGTGCCAGCAGTCCAGCGGGGGGCAATCAGCCCCAGCATTTT.

This clone has just a few counts. This sample includes further DNA sequences coding for the same CDR3. The J gene is TRBJ2-2, the V gene TRBV5-1, with TRBD2 matching 10 bases. The V segment lost 4 bases and the J segment 1 base; nucleotides outside the gene matches: 4. Germline CDR1 SGHRS, CDR2 YFSETQ. CDR3 size: 16 residues. The CDR3 region has the DNA TGCGCCAGCAGCACGAGGACTAGCGGGAACACCGGGGAGCTGTTTTTT. It translates to CASSTRTSGNTGELFF. The full variable domain, rest sourced from reference TRBV5-1 and TRBJ2-2, is KAGVTQTPRYLIKTRGQQVTLSCSPISGHRSVSWYQQTPGQGLQFLFEYFSETQRNKGNFPGRFSGRQFSNSRSEMNVSTLELGDSALYLCASSTRTSGNTGELFFGEGSRLTVL.

This chain joins TRBV29-1 and TRBJ1-5, with 8 bases aligning to TRBD1. Germline V gene sequence: CDR1 SQVTM, CDR2 ANQGSEA. Losses at the gene ends were 6 bases for V and 2 bases for J; bases not matched to a gene: 9. CDR3 length: 15 residues. The CDR3 DNA reads as TGCAGCGTCGGGACAGGACGGGGCGGCAATCAGCCCCAGCATTTT. Residues: CSVGTGRGGNQPQHF.

The J gene is TRBJ2-1, the V gene TRBV18, with 7 bases lining up with TRBD2. CDR3 length equals 16 residues. Germline V lookup: CDR1 KGHSH, CDR2 LQKENI. V was pared by 4 bases and J by 4 bases, with 10 bases of the junction left unmatched. For the CDR3, the DNA is TGTGCCAGCTCACTCCTTGGGGCCGGGGGGTACAATGAGCAGTTCTTC. Its translation is CASSLLGAGGYNEQFF.

This clone turned up a few times. The chain recombines TRBV30 with TRBJ1-2; 10 positions agree with TRBD1. Trimming took 0 bases from V and 7 from J; bases not matched to a gene: 5. Germline values: CDR1 GTSNPN, CDR2 SVGIG (reference sequence). CDR3 size: 14 residues. DNA for the CDR3: TGTGCCTGGAGTGTACGACAGGGGGCCGGTGGCTACACCTTC. Translating gives CAWSVRQGAGGYTF. Filled out from reference TRBV30 and TRBJ1-2, the complete variable domain reads SQTIHQWPATLVQPVGSPLSLECTVEGTSNPNLYWYRQAAGRGLQLLFYSVGIGQISSEVPQNLSASRPQDRQFILSSKKLLLSDSGFYLCAWSVRQGAGGYTFGSGTRLTVV.

The rearrangement joins TRBV9 to TRBJ2-7; TRBD1 matches 9 bases. Germline CDR1 and CDR2: SGDLS and YYNGEE. The V gene end was trimmed by 2 bases and the J gene end by 3 bases; junction bases not matched to a gene: 6. CDR3 length: 15 amino acids. Written as DNA, the CDR3 is TGTGCCAGCAGCGTTACCGGGACAGGGTTCTACGAGCAGTACGTC. It specifies CASSVTGTGFYEQYV.

The J gene is TRBJ1-6, the V gene TRBV2; 9 bases match TRBD1. J lost 7 bases, V lost 6 bases, and 7 bases had no gene match. The CDR3 totals 15 residues. Germline V lookup: CDR1 SNHLY, CDR2 FYNNEI. The CDR3 protein is CASRRQGDRNSPLHF. CDR3 nucleotide sequence: TGTGCCAGCAGGAGACAGGGGGATAGAAATTCACCCCTCCACTTT.

The chain joins TRBV7-2 to TRBJ1-3; D not resolved. This CDR3 has 15 amino acids. CDR1 is SGHTA and CDR2 is FQGNSA in the germline V gene. Trimming shortened V by 2 bases and J by 2 bases, and 10 bases separated the two germline ends. The CDR3 DNA reads TGTGCCAGCAGCTTACAGAGGGCGACTGGAAACACCATATATTTT. Its translation is CASSLQRATGNTIYF.

A note on this clone: Other DNA sequences within the sample encode an identical CDR3. The chain employs TRBV4-1 and TRBJ1-3; 7 bases are shared with TRBD1. CDR3 length: 16 amino acids. V dropped 2 bases and J dropped 4; count of bases not matched to a gene: 8. Germline V gene lookup returns CDR1 MGHRA and CDR2 YSYEKL. As DNA, the CDR3 is TGCGCCAGCAGCCAACAAACAGGGGTGGCGGGAAACACCATATATTTT. Residues: CASSQQTGVAGNTIYF.

V usage is TRBV7-3 and J usage is TRBJ2-3; D is possibly TRBD1 (6 bases). CDR3 length equals 16 residues. CDR1 and CDR2 (germline): SGHTA, FQGTGA. The V gene lost 5 bases and the J gene lost 3 bases, with 18 bases spanning the gap. CDR3 amino acids: CASSPGVAGPTDTQYF. In nucleotides, the CDR3 is TGTGCCAGCAGCCCAGGGGTGGCGGGCCCTACAGATACGCAGTATTTT.

The chain uses TRBV19 and TRBJ2-1; D is unclear. This CDR3 is built from 13 residues. Per the germline V gene, CDR1 is LNHDA and CDR2 is SQIVND (reference sequence). Trimming removed 3 bases from V and 7 bases from J, with 10 bases in between. CDR3 coding DNA: TGTGCCAGTAGTATGATCCTATCGAATGAGCAGTTCTTC. Its protein product is CASSMILSNEQFF. Filled out from reference TRBV19 and TRBJ2-1, the complete variable domain reads DGGITQSPKYLFRKEGQNVTLSCEQNLNHDAMYWYRQDPGQGLRLIYYSQIVNDFQKGDIAEGYSVSREKKESFPLTVTSAQKNPTAFYLCASSMILSNEQFFGPGTRLTVL.

This clone was observed a few times. The chain joins TRBV5-4 to TRBJ2-5, with D possibly TRBD1 on 5 matching bases. The CDR3 spans 16 residues. The V and J ends lost 1 base and 1 base respectively, with 14 bases between them. Germline V lookup: CDR1 SGHNT, CDR2 YYREEE (reference sequence). The DNA for the CDR3 is TGTGCCAGCAGCTTGAATCAGGGTATATTCCAAGAGACCCAGTACTTC. Its translation is CASSLNQGIFQETQYF.

V usage is TRBV7-9 and J usage is TRBJ1-5; D is possibly TRBD1 (6 bases). Germline V gene lookup returns CDR1 SEHNR and CDR2 FQNEAQ (reference sequence). The CDR3 extends over 16 amino acids. Between the trimmed V and J ends, which lost 1 base and 5 bases, there was a span of 15 bases. CDR3: CASSLGGGNWDQPQHF. In nucleotides, the CDR3 is TGTGCCAGCAGCTTAGGAGGGGGAAATTGGGATCAGCCCCAGCATTTT.

V is TRBV27 and J is TRBJ2-7; possibly TRBD2 for D (6 bases). Germline values: CDR1 MNHEY, CDR2 SMNVEV (reference sequence). Trimming took off 10 bases at V and 6 bases at J, with 25 bases between the two ends. This CDR3 is built from 15 residues. The CDR3 sequence: CATVGLGYGGSEQYF. The CDR3 region has the DNA TGTGCCACTGTGGGTTTAGGGTACGGGGGATCCGAGCAGTACTTC.

The V call is TRBV11-2, the J call TRBJ2-2; D is undetermined. Between the trimmed V and J ends, which lost 5 bases and 4 bases, there was a span of 11 bases. The CDR3 has 14 amino acids. Germline assignment: CDR1 SGHAT and CDR2 FQNNGV. The CDR3 loop is CASSRSVSTGELFF. CDR3 in DNA: TGTGCCAGCAGCAGATCGGTGAGCACCGGGGAGCTGTTTTTT.

V and J are TRBV30 and TRBJ2-1; a possible D gene is TRBD1 (5 bases). This CDR3 comprises 13 residues. V dropped 5 bases and J dropped 5 bases, with 13 bases sitting between them. Germline V lookup: CDR1 GTSNPN, CDR2 SVGIG (reference sequence). Here the CDR3 DNA reads TGTGCCTGGGGGGTGGACACGAACAATGAGCAGTTCTTC. Translation: CAWGVDTNNEQFF.

Ten or more counts support this clone. The chain links TRBV4-2 to TRBJ2-7; 11 bases match TRBD2. Trimming cost V 3 bases and J 2 bases; bases outside gene matches: 3. Germline V gene data show CDR1 as LGHNA and CDR2 as YNFKEQ. This CDR3 region has 15 residues. Written as DNA, the CDR3 is TGTGCCAGCAGCCACGAGACTAGCGGGGCCTACGAGCAGTACTTC. Translated: CASSHETSGAYEQYF.